One and the same sample provided the 13 T cell receptor beta chains below, sequenced in a study of shared clonotypes between healthy human individuals. Assay used: immunoSEQ multiplex PCR; TCRdb lists only in-frame clones, some missing. The sample lists nearly 2 million clones; approximately 94% were seen once. The naive CD8 population came from CD45RO-negative cells selected for CCR7, without terminally differentiated effector memory CD45RA+ cells. Sample: naive CD8+ T cells sorted from blood. These receptors originate from a man aged 18-30 years in good health.

The V call is TRBV7-9, the J call TRBJ2-3; 14 bases are a match to TRBD2. J gave up 1 base and V 2 bases, and 5 bases lay outside the gene matches. Germline lookup yields CDR1 SEHNR and CDR2 FQNEAQ (reference sequence). CDR3 length: 18 amino acids. The CDR3 loop is CASSLPGTSGGGTDTQYF. In DNA, the CDR3 is TGTGCCAGCAGCTTACCCGGGACTAGCGGGGGTGGCACAGATACGCAGTATTTT.

In this sample, this clone turned up once. The chain is built from TRBV5-6 and TRBJ2-3, with TRBD2 identical over 14 bases. V was clipped by 4 bases and J by 4 bases; unmatched bases: 5. This CDR3 region has 16 residues. Germline CDR1 reads SGHDT; CDR2 reads YYEEEE. As DNA, the CDR3 is TGTGCCAGCAGCACCCTGACTAGCGGGGGGGCAGATACGCAGTATTTT. Translated, it gives CASSTLTSGGADTQYF.

This clone was counted once. V is TRBV30 and J is TRBJ2-1; a possible D gene is TRBD2 (5 bases). V lost 8 bases and J lost 10, with 15 bases in between. The germline V gene has CDR1 GTSNPN and CDR2 SVGIG (reference sequence). This CDR3 has 11 residues. The CDR3 sequence: CAAPLGREQFF. CDR3 nucleotide sequence: TGTGCCGCACCACTAGGACGGGAGCAGTTCTTC.

The rearrangement links TRBV29-1 to TRBJ2-1; 9 bases line up with TRBD2. Trimming at V came to 8 bases and at J to 0 bases, leaving 5 bases not matched to a gene. Germline V gene lookup returns CDR1 SQVTM and CDR2 ANQGSEA. The CDR3 contains 14 residues. The CDR3 coding sequence is TGCAGCTGTAGCGGGAGAAGCTCCTACAATGAGCAGTTCTTC. It yields the protein CSCSGRSSYNEQFF.

V usage is TRBV9 and J usage is TRBJ2-4; D is tentatively TRBD1 or TRBD2 (5 bases each). Per the germline V gene, CDR1 is SGDLS and CDR2 is YYNGEE. V was pared by 0 bases and J by 1 base, with 11 bases between. This CDR3 comprises 16 residues. The CDR3 region is CASSVGGPSAKNIQYF. CDR3 coding DNA: TGTGCCAGCAGCGTAGGGGGACCAAGTGCCAAAAACATTCAGTACTTC.

V and J are TRBV5-1 and TRBJ2-4, with D maybe TRBD2 (5 bases). V shed 3 bases and J shed 5 bases, with 9 bases lying between them. Germline V gene data show CDR1 as SGHRS and CDR2 as YFSETQ. The CDR3 contains 13 residues. The DNA of the CDR3 is TGCGCCAGCAGCTCTGAGGAGGAAAACATTCAGTACTTC. It yields the protein CASSSEEENIQYF. The whole variable domain, remainder taken from reference TRBV5-1 and TRBJ2-4, is KAGVTQTPRYLIKTRGQQVTLSCSPISGHRSVSWYQQTPGQGLQFLFEYFSETQRNKGNFPGRFSGRQFSNSRSEMNVSTLELGDSALYLCASSSEEENIQYFGAGTRLSVL.

V and J are TRBV2 and TRBJ1-5, with unresolved D. V gave up 0 bases and J gave up 0 bases, with 3 bases separating them. The CDR3 runs to 14 residues. Germline V lookup: CDR1 SNHLY, CDR2 FYNNEI. The DNA for the CDR3 is TGTGCCAGCAGTGAAGCTACTAGCAATCAGCCCCAGCATTTT. This encodes CASSEATSNQPQHF.

V is TRBV7-9 and J is TRBJ2-2; 7 positions match TRBD1. This CDR3 has 15 residues. With 5 bases clipped from V and 2 bases from J, the junction kept 5 bases outside the gene matches. Germline assignment: CDR1 SEHNR and CDR2 FQNEAQ (reference sequence). Written as DNA, the CDR3 is TGTGCCAGCAGCCCCCGGGACAGCAACACCGGGGAGCTGTTTTTT. This translates into CASSPRDSNTGELFF.

The V gene is TRBV6-4, the J gene TRBJ2-1, with TRBD2 matching over 13 bases. The CDR3 is 16 amino acids. Germline V gives CDR1 MRHNA, CDR2 SNTAGT. V trimming: 2 bases; J trimming: 5 bases; junction bases outside the gene matches: 3. CDR3 residues: CASSDEGLAGHNEQFF. The CDR3 DNA reads TGTGCCAGCAGTGACGAGGGACTAGCGGGGCACAATGAGCAGTTCTTC.

J is TRBJ1-5 and V is TRBV19; D unclear. The germline V gene has CDR1 LNHDA and CDR2 SQIVND (reference sequence). V gave up 2 bases and J gave up 1 base, with 12 bases separating them. The CDR3 is 16 residues long. The CDR3 here is CASSISAGGSNQPQHF. The CDR3, as DNA: TGTGCCAGTAGTATAAGCGCGGGAGGGAGCAATCAGCCCCAGCATTTT. Variable domain in full (rest from reference TRBV19 and TRBJ1-5): DGGITQSPKYLFRKEGQNVTLSCEQNLNHDAMYWYRQDPGQGLRLIYYSQIVNDFQKGDIAEGYSVSREKKESFPLTVTSAQKNPTAFYLCASSISAGGSNQPQHFGDGTRLSIL.

The rearrangement links TRBV9 to TRBJ2-7; TRBD1 might be the D (6 bases). Germline V gene lookup returns CDR1 SGDLS and CDR2 YYNGEE. The CDR3 has 14 amino acids. With 3 bases removed from V and 2 bases from J, the gap between germline ends came to 12 bases. CDR3 nucleotides: TGTGCCAGCAGCGGCCCAGGGGAACCCTACGAGCAGTACTTC. Its protein is CASSGPGEPYEQYF.

CDR3 protein: CASSAGVSMTYEQYF. CDR3 in DNA: TGTGCCAGCAGTGCAGGGGTCTCTATGACCTACGAGCAGTACTTC. The chain has TRBV7-8 and TRBJ2-7; possibly TRBD1 for D (6 bases). In germline, CDR1 is SGHVS, CDR2 FQNEAQ. This CDR3 has 15 residues. Trimming shortened V by 6 bases and J by 2 bases, and 17 bases separated the two germline ends.

The chain has TRBV4-1 and TRBJ2-2; 8 nucleotides align to TRBD2. V gave up 4 bases and J gave up 4 bases; unmatched junction bases: 8. Germline loops: CDR1 MGHRA, CDR2 YSYEKL. The CDR3 consists of 16 residues. The CDR3 bases are TGCGCCAGCAGCCCGGGAGGGGGTCGGGGCACCGGGGAGCTGTTTTTT. This codes for CASSPGGGRGTGELFF.